This T cell receptor beta chain was recovered during a study of Ad26.COV2.S vaccination and SARS-CoV-2 variants. Study at large: Once or twice, 56 days apart, Ad26.COV2.S was delivered intramuscularly. Study results and limitations: The authors reported substantial breadth in spike-specific CD8+ and CD4+ T cell responses after vaccination.

Germline V CDR1 and CDR2: MNHEY, SMNVEV (reference sequence). This CDR3 has 16 residues. V shed 5 bases, J shed 2 bases, and the junction held 10 bases outside the gene matches. Libraries were prepared by immunoSEQ multiplex PCR; TCRdb keeps only in-frame clonotypes and omits some of them. The sample carries hundreds of thousands of clones, around nine tenths recorded once. A note on this clone: As yet, its antigen is unknown.

Noted treatment: roughly 19 received Ad26.COV2.S at low or high dose, single or two shots; a few received placebo; per-sample allocation not given. The study sampled participants on day 63 after the first vaccine or placebo injection. The sample in question was peripheral blood, obtained in a trial of Ad26.COV2.S vaccine versus placebo. The chain has TRBV27 and TRBJ2-3; the match to TRBD1 covers 7 bases. The sequence came from a person aged 18-60 years who received the Ad26.COV2.S COVID-19 vaccine or a placebo. CDR3 sequence: CASSPPDREDTDTQYF. The CDR3 nucleotides read TGTGCCAGCAGTCCACCCGACAGGGAAGACACAGATACGCAGTATTTT.